Described below is a single TCR beta chain sequence and its context. Its cognate antigen is unknown. This record comes from a study of Graves' ophthalmopathy and Graves' hyperthyroidism. Study results and caveats: The model predicted ophthalmopathy progression with around 69% sensitivity and around 72% specificity.

Investigators amplified TCR beta CDR3 regions from RNA transcripts. The first round was an RT-PCR with HTBI primers, and the second round was a multiplex PCR. TCRdb reprocessed the multiplex PCR reads via MiXCR and lists one record per CDR3 protein. The sample carries about 740,000 distinct CDR3 sequences, roughly 41% recorded once. In germline, CDR1 is MGHDK, CDR2 SYGVNS. J was trimmed by 0 bases and V by 6 bases; bases with no gene match: 5. The CDR3 is 16 residues long. Researchers turned away patients with other autoimmune diseases, uncontrolled infections, pregnancy or lactation. The receptor's source is an adult man with Graves' ophthalmopathy. Specimen: peripheral blood. The chain is built from TRBV25-1 and TRBJ2-6, with TRBD1 matching 7 bases. The CDR3 DNA follows: TGTGCCAGCAGCCACGCAGGGGGCTCTGGGGCCAACGTCCTGACTTTC. Its translation: CASSHAGGSGANVLTF.